These 5 T cell receptor beta chains originate from one sample sequenced in a study of read filtering for tumor transcriptome and immune sequencing. The library was built from around 380 ng RNA with molecular barcoded adaptors for alpha/delta and beta/gamma chains. TCRdb reprocessed the reads with MiXCR, giving one entry per CDR3 protein. The sample includes under 150,000 distinct CDR3 sequences, approximately 13% of them seen just once. Specimen: a population of CD138-negative cells sorted from bone marrow. The source is a donor over 35 with multiple myeloma.

This sequence joins TRBV7-9 and TRBJ1-1; D not certain. Germline loops: CDR1 SEHNR, CDR2 FQNEAQ (reference sequence). The CDR3 consists of 15 residues. Deletions cut 0 bases from V and 6 bases from J, with 14 bases between. CDR3 in amino acids: CASSLAVSQYAEAFF. CDR3 sequence (DNA): TGTGCCAGCAGCTTAGCGGTCAGTCAGTATGCTGAAGCTTTCTTT.

This clonotype was recorded at least ten times. This rearrangement joins TRBV10-3 to TRBJ1-5; maybe TRBD1 (5 bases). CDR3 length: 14 amino acids. The V gene lost 2 bases and the J gene lost 8 bases, with 13 bases spanning the gap. The germline CDR1 and CDR2 sequences are ENHRY and SYGVKD. CDR3 nucleotide sequence: TGTGCCATCAGTGAGACCGGGGGTGAGGAGCCCCAGCATTTT. It translates to CAISETGGEEPQHF.

This clonotype was recorded many times. The rearrangement joins TRBV10-3 to TRBJ2-2; 9 bases are a match to TRBD1. Germline V gives CDR1 ENHRY, CDR2 SYGVKD. The CDR3 consists of 14 residues. V gave up 11 bases and J gave up 4 bases; unmatched junction bases: 8. DNA for the CDR3: TGTGCCTTCGGGACAGGGTCGAGCACCGGGGAGCTGTTTTTT. Its translation is CAFGTGSSTGELFF.

This clonotype appeared many times. This chain connects TRBV20-1 to TRBJ2-1, with TRBD2 matching over 12 bases. The germline gives CDR1 DFQATT, CDR2 SNEGSKA (reference sequence). The CDR3 spans 16 residues. The junction had 6 bases not matched to a gene; V was cut back by 2 bases and J by 4 bases. The CDR3, as DNA: TGCAGTGCTAGATGGGCACTAGCGGGAGGTTACAATGAGCAGTTCTTC. Protein product: CSARWALAGGYNEQFF.

Turning to this clonotype: It is likely a read error: a sequence one base away is far more abundant. V is TRBV5-4 and J is TRBJ2-1, with 15 bases that match TRBD2. The trim removed 4 bases at V and 8 bases at J, leaving 4 bases unmatched. The germline CDR1 and CDR2 sequences are SGHNT and YYREEE (reference sequence). The CDR3 covers 15 residues. CDR3 region: CASSRGLAGGDEQFF. CDR3 sequence (DNA): TGTGCCAGCAGCCGGGGACTAGCGGGAGGCGATGAGCAGTTCTTC. The full variable domain, with the rest looked up from reference TRBV5-4 and TRBJ2-1, is ETGVTQSPTHLIKTRGQQVTLRCSSQSGHNTVSWYQQALGQGPQFIFQYYREEENGRGNFPPRFSGLQFPNYSSELNVNALELDDSALYLCASSRGLAGGDEQFFGPGTRLTVL.